The 27 T cell receptor beta chains below were found in one sample sequenced in a study of blood T cell repertoires in COVID-19. Profiling relied on immunoSEQ multiplex PCR, and the TCRdb table lists in-frame clones only, not all of them. Of around 310,000 clones in the sample, 89% were seen once. The sample was PBMCs or T cells enriched from blood (not recorded which). The receptors stem from a woman aged 25 to 45 who had recovered from COVID-19.

This clone occurred a few times. The CDR3 spells CASSPWGQASTDTQYF. The CDR3 coding sequence is TGTGCCAGCTCACCCTGGGGACAGGCGAGCACAGATACGCAGTATTTT. This chain links TRBV18 with TRBJ2-3; TRBD1 matches at 8 bases. The CDR3 is made up of 16 amino acids. After removal of 3 bases from V and 0 bases from J, the junction contained 5 bases not matched to a gene. Germline V gene lookup returns CDR1 KGHSH and CDR2 LQKENI. Full variable domain (missing parts from reference TRBV18 and TRBJ2-3): NAGVMQNPRHLVRRRGQEARLRCSPMKGHSHVYWYRQLPEEGLKFMVYLQKENIIDESGMPKERFSAEFPKEGPSILRIQQVVRGDSAAYFCASSPWGQASTDTQYFGPGTRLTVL.

This clone appeared a single time. The chain recombines TRBV4-1 with TRBJ1-6; TRBD1 agrees at 9 bases. Unmatched junction bases numbered 21, after V lost 6 bases and J lost 9 bases. Germline V gives CDR1 MGHRA, CDR2 YSYEKL. CDR3 length: 19 residues. The CDR3 is CASSLLAMGQGASVSPLHF. In DNA, the CDR3 is TGCGCCAGCAGTCTACTAGCGATGGGACAGGGTGCGTCGGTTTCACCCCTCCACTTT.

The chain is built from TRBV6-5 and TRBJ2-7; 7 nucleotides align to TRBD2. This CDR3 contains 16 residues. Looked up from germline, CDR1 is MNHEY and CDR2 is SVGAGI. V lost 3 bases to trimming and J lost 5 bases; unmatched junction nucleotides: 13. CDR3 in DNA: TGTGCCAGCAGTTATTCGGCAGCGGGAACAGGACACGAGCAGTACTTC. The encoded protein is CASSYSAAGTGHEQYF.

A single count supports this clone. This chain links TRBV7-9 with TRBJ1-5; the D is unclear. Germline V lookup: CDR1 SEHNR, CDR2 FQNEAQ (reference sequence). The CDR3 is 15 amino acids. Trimming took off 8 bases at V and 2 bases at J, with 16 bases between the two ends. This CDR3 is CASSPMGDGNQPQHF. DNA of the CDR3: TGTGCCAGCTCCCCCATGGGCGACGGCAATCAGCCCCAGCATTTT.

The gene calls are TRBV30 and TRBJ2-1; TRBD2 matches at 7 bases. The CDR3 runs 15 residues. The germline CDR1 and CDR2 sequences are GTSNPN and SVGIG (reference sequence). Trimming removed 7 bases from V and 5 bases from J; junction bases left unmatched: 14. The CDR3 spells CAYDTLGLADNEQFF. The CDR3, as DNA: TGTGCCTACGATACCTTAGGGCTAGCGGACAATGAGCAGTTCTTC. The complete variable domain, with remaining parts taken from reference TRBV30 and TRBJ2-1, reads SQTIHQWPATLVQPVGSPLSLECTVEGTSNPNLYWYRQAAGRGLQLLFYSVGIGQISSEVPQNLSASRPQDRQFILSSKKLLLSDSGFYLCAYDTLGLADNEQFFGPGTRLTVL.

The rearrangement uses TRBV5-1 and TRBJ2-2; 7 nucleotides line up with TRBD2. The germline CDR1 and CDR2 sequences are SGHRS and YFSETQ. Trimming at V came to 1 base and at J to 4 bases, leaving 4 bases not matched to a gene. The CDR3 length is 15 residues. This CDR3 reads CASSLLAGATGELFF. CDR3 sequence (DNA): TGCGCCAGCAGCTTGCTGGCGGGAGCCACCGGGGAGCTGTTTTTT.

The chain uses TRBV19 and TRBJ2-1, with TRBD2 matching 12 bases. This CDR3 is 16 amino acids long. Germline V CDR1 and CDR2: LNHDA, SQIVND (reference sequence). J was trimmed by 8 bases and V by 2 bases; bases with no gene match: 7. The CDR3 loop is CASSILAGGPNYEQFF. The CDR3 DNA sequence: TGTGCCAGTAGTATACTAGCGGGAGGGCCTAACTATGAGCAGTTCTTC.

The chain uses TRBV30 and TRBJ2-5; 9 nucleotides match TRBD2. Germline CDR1 is GTSNPN and CDR2 is SVGIG (reference sequence). The J segment lost 0 bases and the V segment lost 5 bases, leaving 4 bases of the junction unmatched. CDR3 length: 14 amino acids. The CDR3 nucleotides are TGTGCCTGGGCGGGAGGGGGGTACCAAGAGACCCAGTACTTC. Residues: CAWAGGGYQETQYF.

The CDR3 bases are TGCGCCAGCAGCTTAGAGGACAGGGTTTGGGCTTTCTTT. Amino acids: CASSLEDRVWAFF. The chain is built from TRBV5-1 and TRBJ1-1; TRBD1 agrees at 8 bases. V lost 2 bases, J lost 11 bases, and 8 bases stayed unmatched. Germline CDR1 SGHRS, CDR2 YFSETQ. CDR3 length: 13 residues.

The rearrangement joins TRBV11-2 to TRBJ2-5; 7 nucleotides line up with TRBD1. The junction had 17 bases not matched to a gene; V was cut back by 6 bases and J by 4 bases. The CDR3 extends over 17 amino acids. Germline-derived CDR1 and CDR2 are SGHAT and FQNNGV. CDR3 bases: TGTGCCAGCAGGACCCTCTTTACAGGGGCGAAAAGAGAGACCCAGTACTTC. Translated, it gives CASRTLFTGAKRETQYF.

The chain links TRBV4-1 to TRBJ2-5, with 8 positions matching TRBD2. CDR1 and CDR2 (germline): MGHRA, YSYEKL. V lost 6 bases, J lost 5 bases, and 5 bases stayed unmatched. This CDR3 contains 13 residues. CDR3 in amino acids: CASSAGGVETQYF. CDR3 in DNA: TGCGCCAGCAGTGCCGGGGGGGTGGAGACCCAGTACTTC.

This clone was seen a few times. This chain links TRBV7-2 with TRBJ2-7; TRBD2 agrees at 9 bases. Germline CDR1 SGHTA, CDR2 FQGNSA. The ends lost 1 base at V and 4 bases at J; junction bases unmatched: 14. This CDR3 has 18 amino acids. CDR3 sequence: CASSLGDPWASGTYEQYF. The DNA for the CDR3 is TGTGCCAGCAGCTTAGGGGACCCCTGGGCTAGCGGGACTTACGAGCAGTACTTC. Looking up the rest from reference TRBV7-2 and TRBJ2-7 gives the full variable domain: GAGVSQSPSNKVTEKGKDVELRCDPISGHTALYWYRQSLGQGLEFLIYFQGNSAPDKSGLPSDRFSAERTGGSVSTLTIQRTQQEDSAVYLCASSLGDPWASGTYEQYFGPGTRLTVT.

The chain uses TRBV5-4 and TRBJ1-6; perhaps TRBD1 as D (5 bases). This CDR3 is built from 14 residues. V was cut by 2 bases and J by 7 bases, with 10 bases left in between. Germline assignment: CDR1 SGHNT and CDR2 YYREEE (reference sequence). The CDR3 here is CASSFGRGNSPLHF. The CDR3 region has the DNA TGTGCCAGCAGCTTTGGACGGGGGAATTCACCCCTCCACTTT. Together with reference TRBV5-4 and TRBJ1-6, the CDR3 gives the full variable domain: ETGVTQSPTHLIKTRGQQVTLRCSSQSGHNTVSWYQQALGQGPQFIFQYYREEENGRGNFPPRFSGLQFPNYSSELNVNALELDDSALYLCASSFGRGNSPLHFGNGTRLTVT.

This chain connects TRBV9 to TRBJ1-3; 8 bases line up with TRBD1. Germline values: CDR1 SGDLS, CDR2 YYNGEE. Germline trimming cut 0 bases from V and 3 bases from J; bases unmatched to any gene: 5. The CDR3 extends over 16 amino acids. As DNA, the CDR3 is TGTGCCAGCAGCGTAGGAACAGGGGGTGGTGGAAACACCATATATTTT. Protein: CASSVGTGGGGNTIYF.

This sequence joins TRBV7-3 and TRBJ1-2, with 7 bases fitting TRBD1. CDR3 size: 16 residues. Trimming cost V 3 bases and J 5 bases; bases outside gene matches: 12. Germline CDR1 is SGHTA and CDR2 is FQGTGA. CDR3 bases: TGTGCCAGCAGCTTTACGGGACAGCCTAACATTTATGGCTACACCTTC. Translating gives CASSFTGQPNIYGYTF.

The chain recombines TRBV18 with TRBJ1-1; possible D gene TRBD1, 5 bases. The V and J ends lost 6 bases and 5 bases respectively, with 16 bases between them. From germline, CDR1 is KGHSH and CDR2 LQKENI. This CDR3 has 14 residues. The CDR3: CASSLMEGPTEAFF. The CDR3 DNA is TGTGCCAGCTCCCTGATGGAGGGACCTACTGAAGCTTTCTTT. The full variable domain, completed using reference TRBV18 and TRBJ1-1, is NAGVMQNPRHLVRRRGQEARLRCSPMKGHSHVYWYRQLPEEGLKFMVYLQKENIIDESGMPKERFSAEFPKEGPSILRIQQVVRGDSAAYFCASSLMEGPTEAFFGQGTRLTVV.

The CDR3 sequence is CSVESPPGYEQYF. CDR3 in DNA: TGCAGCGTTGAAAGCCCTCCGGGCTACGAGCAGTACTTC. This chain joins TRBV29-1 and TRBJ2-7; D gene ambiguous. Germline loops: CDR1 SQVTM, CDR2 ANQGSEA. V shed 2 bases and J shed 3 bases, with 11 bases lying between them. The CDR3 runs to 13 residues.

The V gene is TRBV5-1, the J gene TRBJ2-7; D might be TRBD1 (5 bases). Trimming pared 7 bases from V and 2 bases from J, leaving 10 bases between. Looked up from germline, CDR1 is SGHRS and CDR2 is YFSETQ. The CDR3 is 12 amino acids. This CDR3 is CASQGRAYEQYF. As DNA, the CDR3 is TGCGCCAGCCAGGGCAGGGCCTACGAGCAGTACTTC. Full variable domain (missing parts from reference TRBV5-1 and TRBJ2-7): KAGVTQTPRYLIKTRGQQVTLSCSPISGHRSVSWYQQTPGQGLQFLFEYFSETQRNKGNFPGRFSGRQFSNSRSEMNVSTLELGDSALYLCASQGRAYEQYFGPGTRLTVT.

The V call is TRBV28, the J call TRBJ1-1, with D possibly TRBD1 on 6 matching bases. This CDR3 has 14 residues. Germline CDR1 and CDR2: MDHEN and SYDVKM. V lost 3 bases to trimming and J lost 1 base, with 9 bases between them. CDR3 amino acids: CASSLGTPNTEAFF. The CDR3 DNA reads TGTGCCAGCAGTTTGGGGACACCGAACACTGAAGCTTTCTTT.

The genes are TRBV10-3 and TRBJ1-5, with unresolved D. The ends were cut back, 10 bases at V and 1 base at J, with 17 bases in the middle. CDR1 and CDR2 from the germline V gene are ENHRY and SYGVKD. The CDR3 spans 15 residues. The CDR3 spells CATCPDFGSNQPQHF. Written as DNA, the CDR3 is TGTGCCACCTGCCCGGACTTTGGGAGCAATCAGCCCCAGCATTTT.

This chain joins TRBV9 and TRBJ1-2; no clear D. Trimming pared 3 bases from V and 3 bases from J, leaving 9 bases between. The CDR3 extends over 13 amino acids. Germline loops: CDR1 SGDLS, CDR2 YYNGEE. The CDR3: CASSGGVDYGYTF. CDR3 sequence (DNA): TGTGCCAGCAGCGGGGGAGTCGACTATGGCTACACCTTC.

This clone was detected a few times. The chain has TRBV2 and TRBJ2-3; no firm D call. Germline CDR1 reads SNHLY; CDR2 reads FYNNEI. The CDR3 is 14 residues long. Trimming cost V 3 bases and J 4 bases, with 11 bases left between them. The DNA for the CDR3 is TGTGCCAGCAGTGATGATTTCCGAGCAGATACGCAGTATTTT. Residues: CASSDDFRADTQYF.

The rearrangement joins TRBV5-4 to TRBJ2-4; D is possibly TRBD1 (7 bases). Trimming took 4 bases from V and 9 from J, leaving 17 bases between them. Germline V gives CDR1 SGHNT, CDR2 YYREEE (reference sequence). The CDR3 runs 14 residues. CDR3 nucleotide sequence: TGTGCCAGCAGCCGTCCAGGGGGGCAGAGCATTCAGTACTTC. This translates into CASSRPGGQSIQYF. Based on the CDR3 plus reference TRBV5-4 and TRBJ2-4, the full variable domain is ETGVTQSPTHLIKTRGQQVTLRCSSQSGHNTVSWYQQALGQGPQFIFQYYREEENGRGNFPPRFSGLQFPNYSSELNVNALELDDSALYLCASSRPGGQSIQYFGAGTRLSVL.

The chain combines TRBV11-1 with TRBJ2-3; D gene unclear. CDR3 length: 16 amino acids. Deletions cut 2 bases from V and 0 bases from J, with 12 bases between. CDR1 is SGHAT and CDR2 is FQDESV in the germline V gene (reference sequence). The CDR3 DNA is TGTGCCAGCAGCTTACCGCCCAGAACCAGCACAGATACGCAGTATTTT. As protein: CASSLPPRTSTDTQYF.

The chain uses TRBV7-2 and TRBJ1-5; unclear D gene. Germline values: CDR1 SGHTA, CDR2 FQGNSA. V was trimmed by 3 bases and J by 8 bases, leaving 17 bases between them. The CDR3 is 15 residues long. For the CDR3, the DNA is TGTGCCAGCAGCTTGATGGCTTTTCACGGGGAGCCCCAGCATTTT. Its translation is CASSLMAFHGEPQHF.

This clone was picked up one time. The genes are TRBV7-2 and TRBJ1-2; 7 nucleotides line up with TRBD1. The germline V gene encodes CDR1 SGHTA and CDR2 FQGNSA. The junction had 10 bases not matched to a gene; V was cut back by 1 base and J by 8 bases. This CDR3 is 15 amino acids long. CDR3 nucleotide sequence: TGTGCCAGCAGCTTAGGGTGGACAGGAGGGGTGGGCTACACCTTC. This encodes CASSLGWTGGVGYTF.

The chain carries TRBV13 and TRBJ2-7, with 7 bases fitting TRBD2. The J segment lost 3 bases and the V segment lost 2 bases, leaving 7 bases of the junction unmatched. Germline CDR1 is PRHDT and CDR2 is FYEKMQ (reference sequence). The CDR3 is made up of 15 amino acids. CDR3 in DNA: TGTGCCAGCAGCTTAACGTCGCGGGAGTTCTACGAGCAGTACTTC. Its protein product is CASSLTSREFYEQYF.